These 25 T cell receptor beta chains originate from one sample sequenced in a study of CD8+ T cells in alopecia areata. Reverse transcription of extracted RNA yielded cDNA, which provided the sequencing template. Sequencing was performed with immunoSEQ multiplex PCR; in TCRdb, only in-frame clones are kept and a portion is missing. Here the sample spans 65,000 to 75,000 clones, about half being singletons. Material: CD8+ T cells sorted from blood, obtained at week 0. All receptors derive from a human donor with alopecia areata.

The chain combines TRBV6-5 with TRBJ2-7, with no clear D. The germline V and J ends were trimmed by 3 bases and 4 bases, with 16 bases remaining between them. Germline values: CDR1 MNHEY, CDR2 SVGAGI. The length of the CDR3 is 15 residues. CDR3 nucleotides: TGTGCCAGCAGTTATAGTGACGGAGACAATTACGAGCAGTACTTC. This encodes CASSYSDGDNYEQYF.

The chain carries TRBV29-1 and TRBJ2-3, with D possibly being TRBD2 (7 bases). CDR3 size: 16 residues. Between the trimmed V and J ends, which lost 7 bases and 4 bases, there was a span of 24 bases. Germline V gene lookup returns CDR1 SQVTM and CDR2 ANQGSEA. CDR3 DNA: TGCAGCGGTGTTATCACGGGGGGCCGGGTTGCAGATACGCAGTATTTT. As protein: CSGVITGGRVADTQYF.

The table lists this clone with a few counts. The chain uses TRBV9 and TRBJ2-7; D call uncertain. V was trimmed by 4 bases and J by 3 bases, leaving 11 bases between them. CDR1 is SGDLS, CDR2 YYNGEE, per germline. The CDR3 extends over 13 amino acids. The CDR3 DNA is TGTGCCAGCAGCTCCAGTTACAGCTACGAGCAGTACTTC. Translated: CASSSSYSYEQYF.

This chain uses TRBV27 with TRBJ2-1; weak D call: TRBD1 (5 bases). The V end was cut by 2 bases, the J end by 4 bases, with 9 bases between. CDR1 is MNHEY, CDR2 SMNVEV, per germline (reference sequence). The length of the CDR3 is 14 residues. CDR3 in amino acids: CASSLVRGYNEQFF. CDR3 in DNA: TGTGCCAGCAGTTTAGTTAGGGGTTACAATGAGCAGTTCTTC.

The chain employs TRBV6-5 and TRBJ1-5; 7 nucleotides align to TRBD1. Looked up from germline, CDR1 is MNHEY and CDR2 is SVGAGI. This CDR3 contains 14 residues. Trimming cost V 6 bases and J 4 bases; bases outside gene matches: 6. The CDR3 DNA reads TGTGCCAGCAGGAAGACAGGGAGGAATCAGCCCCAGCATTTT. Protein sequence: CASRKTGRNQPQHF.

In its sample, this clone was seen a few times. A far larger clone is just one base off, so this is likely a read error. Other DNA variants within this sample encode the same CDR3. The chain is built from TRBV7-9 and TRBJ2-3, with a tentative D call TRBD2 (5 bases). Germline loops: CDR1 SEHNR, CDR2 FQNEAQ (reference sequence). The CDR3 extends over 13 amino acids. With 5 bases removed from V and 9 bases from J, the gap between germline ends came to 15 bases. In nucleotides, the CDR3 is TGTGCCAGCAGCCAAGATAGTTCGGGAACGCAGTATTTT. It codes for CASSQDSSGTQYF.

The chain recombines TRBV30 with TRBJ1-2; D call uncertain. V was shortened by 4 bases and J by 4 bases, with 7 bases between the two germline ends. The germline CDR1 and CDR2 sequences are GTSNPN and SVGIG (reference sequence). The CDR3 sequence is 11 residues long. The CDR3: CAWKGGYGYTF. For the CDR3, the DNA is TGTGCCTGGAAGGGCGGCTATGGCTACACCTTC.

This clone has at least ten counts. The sample holds other DNA sequences that translate to the same CDR3. The CDR3 sequence is CASSFQGSYEQYF. Here the CDR3 DNA reads TGTGCCAGCAGCTTCCAGGGATCCTACGAGCAGTACTTC. This chain joins TRBV7-2 and TRBJ2-7, with TRBD1 as a possible D gene (5 bases). The CDR3 length is 13 residues. V lost 3 bases to trimming and J lost 1 base, with 7 bases between them. Germline-derived CDR1 and CDR2 are SGHTA and FQGNSA. Looking up the rest from reference TRBV7-2 and TRBJ2-7 gives the full variable domain: GAGVSQSPSNKVTEKGKDVELRCDPISGHTALYWYRQSLGQGLEFLIYFQGNSAPDKSGLPSDRFSAERTGGSVSTLTIQRTQQEDSAVYLCASSFQGSYEQYFGPGTRLTVT.

This chain uses TRBV29-1 with TRBJ2-5; TRBD1 matches at 7 bases. V shed 8 bases and J 4 bases; nucleotides not matched to a gene: 4. The CDR3 covers 11 residues. Looked up from germline, CDR1 is SQVTM and CDR2 is ANQGSEA. CDR3 loop: CSSTGIETQYF. The CDR3 DNA reads as TGCAGCTCGACAGGGATAGAGACCCAGTACTTC.

The sample holds a few counts of this clone. The J gene is TRBJ2-6, the V gene TRBV6-1, with no clear D. With 1 base removed from V and 6 bases from J, the gap between germline ends came to 10 bases. Germline V gene sequence: CDR1 MNHNS, CDR2 SASEGT. This CDR3 region has 15 residues. CDR3 in DNA: TGTGCCAGCAGTGAAGGCCAGTGGGAGGCCAACGTCCTGACTTTC. It codes for CASSEGQWEANVLTF.

As concerns this clone: The junction differs from germline at one of its ends, possibly a read error. The rearrangement joins TRBV11-2 to TRBJ2-7; D might be TRBD2 (6 bases). Germline CDR1 SGHAT, CDR2 FQNNGV. The CDR3 runs to 11 residues. CDR3 nucleotides: TGTGCCAGCAGTTCATCGACTAGTTACAACTTC. It yields the protein CASSSSTSYNF.

This clone was picked up a small number of times. This chain uses TRBV4-1 with TRBJ2-3, with D possibly matching TRBD2 (6 bases). CDR3 length equals 15 residues. The V gene lost 4 bases and the J gene lost 1 base, with 12 bases spanning the gap. Germline lookup yields CDR1 MGHRA and CDR2 YSYEKL. The CDR3 DNA reads TGCGCCAGCAGCCCGCTAGCGCCACGCACAGATACGCAGTATTTT. Its translation: CASSPLAPRTDTQYF.

The J gene is TRBJ2-5, the V gene TRBV29-1; D might be TRBD1 (6 bases). The assigned J gene may be wrong: the sequence end matches TRBJ2-7 better. The germline gives CDR1 SQVTM, CDR2 ANQGSEA. This CDR3 region has 13 residues. CDR3 amino acids: CSVGAGATYEQYF. The CDR3 region has the DNA TGCAGCGTTGGGGCAGGGGCAACCTACGAGCAGTACTTC.

This clone was counted ten times or more. In nucleotides, the CDR3 is TGTGCCAGCAGCCCGGGACAACTCTACGAGCAGTACTTC. Its translation is CASSPGQLYEQYF. The genes are TRBV7-9 and TRBJ2-7, with a possible D match to TRBD1 (6 bases). The germline gives CDR1 SEHNR, CDR2 FQNEAQ (reference sequence). The V end was cut by 5 bases, the J end by 3 bases, with 11 bases between. The CDR3 length is 13 residues.

The V and J genes are TRBV25-1 and TRBJ2-5, with D possibly TRBD1 on 6 matching bases. The V end lost 4 bases, the J end lost 1 base, and 7 bases lay between the germline ends. The germline CDR1 and CDR2 sequences are MGHDK and SYGVNS. There are 13 residues in the CDR3. The CDR3 reads CASSGTAQETQYF. CDR3 DNA sequence: TGTGCCAGCAGTGGGACAGCCCAAGAGACCCAGTACTTC.

The genes are TRBV10-3 and TRBJ2-4; 9 bases line up with TRBD1. CDR3 size: 15 residues. The J segment lost 4 bases and the V segment lost 3 bases, leaving 4 bases of the junction unmatched. CDR1 and CDR2 (germline): ENHRY, SYGVKD. The CDR3 coding sequence is TGTGCCATCAGTGACCGAGACAGGGGGAAAAACATTCAGTACTTC. Residues: CAISDRDRGKNIQYF.

The V and J genes are TRBV5-1 and TRBJ2-1; D may be TRBD2 (6 bases). Germline loops: CDR1 SGHRS, CDR2 YFSETQ. This CDR3 is built from 14 residues. Trimming left V 4 bases short and J 8 bases short, with 16 bases between. CDR3 sequence reads: CASSPGPPGDEQFF. CDR3 nucleotides: TGCGCCAGCAGCCCGGGCCCCCCGGGGGATGAGCAGTTCTTC.

This clone came up once. This rearrangement joins TRBV29-1 to TRBJ2-4; D is unclear. CDR3 size: 13 residues. Germline assignment: CDR1 SQVTM and CDR2 ANQGSEA. Between the trimmed V and J ends, which lost 3 bases and 6 bases, there was a span of 12 bases. The CDR3 sequence is CSVEISTPNIQYF. CDR3 sequence (DNA): TGCAGCGTTGAGATCAGCACCCCAAACATTCAGTACTTC.

This rearrangement joins TRBV2 to TRBJ2-5, with D unclear. The germline gives CDR1 SNHLY, CDR2 FYNNEI. There are 11 residues in the CDR3. The V gene lost 8 bases and the J gene lost 3 bases, with 7 bases spanning the gap. The CDR3 loop is CASHAKETQYF. The CDR3 region has the DNA TGTGCCAGCCATGCGAAAGAGACCCAGTACTTC.

This clone was observed a few times. The chain employs TRBV28 and TRBJ2-7; unclear D gene. Trimming removed 3 bases at V and 4 bases at J, with 13 bases between. This CDR3 region has 14 residues. Germline V gives CDR1 MDHEN, CDR2 SYDVKM. In DNA form, the CDR3 reads TGTGCCAGCAGTTTTGAGGTGCGAGTGTACGAGCAGTACTTC. Residues: CASSFEVRVYEQYF. Full variable domain (rest looked up from reference TRBV28 and TRBJ2-7): DVKVTQSSRYLVKRTGEKVFLECVQDMDHENMFWYRQDPGLGLRLIYFSYDVKMKEKGDIPEGYSVSREKKERFSLILESASTNQTSMYLCASSFEVRVYEQYFGPGTRLTVT.

This clone was found a few times. The chain uses TRBV6-5 and TRBJ2-7; a weak D match, TRBD1 (5 bases). CDR3 size: 14 residues. With 6 bases removed from V and 3 bases from J, the gap between germline ends came to 15 bases. The germline gives CDR1 MNHEY, CDR2 SVGAGI. The CDR3, as DNA: TGTGCCAGCAGCGGTAGGGGAAAGGGCTACGAGCAGTACTTC. Translation: CASSGRGKGYEQYF.

The chain couples TRBV29-1 to TRBJ2-1; 7 positions agree with TRBD1. The germline gives CDR1 SQVTM, CDR2 ANQGSEA. CDR3 length: 14 amino acids. V lost 3 bases to trimming and J lost 3 bases; unmatched junction nucleotides: 5. CDR3 in amino acids: CSVEGTEVYNEQFF. The CDR3 bases are TGCAGCGTTGAGGGGACAGAAGTCTACAATGAGCAGTTCTTC.

This clone was found a few times. The J gene is TRBJ2-2, the V gene TRBV29-1; 12 nucleotides align to TRBD2. Losses at the gene ends were 6 bases for V and 8 bases for J; bases not matched to a gene: 13. This CDR3 is 16 amino acids long. Germline-derived CDR1 and CDR2 are SQVTM and ANQGSEA. The CDR3 is CSVLLGLAGWSGELFF. CDR3 in DNA: TGCAGCGTCCTTCTTGGACTAGCGGGATGGTCGGGGGAGCTGTTTTTT.

The CDR3 nucleotides are TGCAGCGTTATTCGGAAAGACTACGAGCAGTACTTC. This codes for CSVIRKDYEQYF. The chain combines TRBV29-1 with TRBJ2-7; D is ambiguous. The CDR3 is made up of 12 amino acids. Trimming pared 5 bases from V and 3 bases from J, leaving 11 bases between. CDR1 and CDR2 from the germline V gene are SQVTM and ANQGSEA.

This clone has just a few counts. V usage is TRBV27 and J usage is TRBJ2-1; D not resolved. CDR1 is MNHEY, CDR2 SMNVEV, per germline (reference sequence). The CDR3 is made up of 11 amino acids. Trimming removed 5 bases at V and 5 bases at J, with 4 bases between. The CDR3 sequence is CASSQHNEQFF. CDR3 DNA: TGTGCCAGCAGTCAACACAATGAGCAGTTCTTC.